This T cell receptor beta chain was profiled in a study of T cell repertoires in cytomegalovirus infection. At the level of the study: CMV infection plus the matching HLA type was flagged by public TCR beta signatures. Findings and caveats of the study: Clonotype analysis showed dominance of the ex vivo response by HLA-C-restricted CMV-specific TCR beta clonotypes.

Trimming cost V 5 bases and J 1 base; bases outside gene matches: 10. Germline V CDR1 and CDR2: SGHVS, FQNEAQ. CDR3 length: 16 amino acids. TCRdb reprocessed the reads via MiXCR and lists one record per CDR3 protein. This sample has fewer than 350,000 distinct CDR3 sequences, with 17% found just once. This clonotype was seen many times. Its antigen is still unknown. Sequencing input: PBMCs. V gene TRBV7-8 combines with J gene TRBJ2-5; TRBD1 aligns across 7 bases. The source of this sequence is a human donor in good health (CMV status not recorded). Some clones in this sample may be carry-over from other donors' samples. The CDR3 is CASSADATGPQETQYF. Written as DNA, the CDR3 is TGTGCCAGCAGCGCCGACGCGACAGGGCCCCAAGAGACCCAGTACTTC.